This TCR beta chain was observed in a study of blood T cell repertoires in COVID-19. Study at large: Spain, Italy and the United States supplied samples that represented acute and convalescent COVID-19. Sources were T cells, B-cell-depleted T cells, or PBMCs; the material itself was cDNA or gDNA.

Germline CDR1 is SGDLS and CDR2 is YYNGEE. Germline trimming cut 1 base from V and 2 bases from J; bases unmatched to any gene: 14. This CDR3 has 18 amino acids. Data came from immunoSEQ multiplex PCR; TCRdb stores just in-frame clones and leaves some out. The data show over 250,000 clones, around 86% seen once. Sample: peripheral blood. The receptor was derived from a human donor in a cohort sampled during active COVID-19. V is TRBV9 and J is TRBJ2-7, with TRBD2 identical over 8 bases. The CDR3 region is CASSVTPGPVAGTYEQYF. Written as DNA, the CDR3 is TGTGCCAGCAGCGTAACCCCGGGTCCGGTAGCGGGAACCTACGAGCAGTACTTC. The full variable domain, completed using reference TRBV9 and TRBJ2-7, is DSGVTQTPKHLITATGQRVTLRCSPRSGDLSVYWYQQSLDQGLQFLIQYYNGEERAKGNILERFSAQQFPDLHSELNLSSLELGDSALYFCASSVTPGPVAGTYEQYFGPGTRLTVT.